These 11 T cell receptor beta chains were all obtained from the same sample, sequenced in a study of T cells after yellow fever vaccination. TCRdb re-derived calls from the 5' RACE reads in MiXCR, one entry per CDR3 protein. The sample lists just under 600,000 distinct CDR3 sequences, 13% occurring once. The sample in question was PBMCs, obtained on the day of the yellow fever booster vaccination. The receptors originated from a man aged 30 to 45 who received the YFV17D yellow fever vaccine.

In its sample, this clonotype was seen a few times. V is TRBV6-5 and J is TRBJ1-5; a possible D gene is TRBD1 (5 bases). Germline CDR1 reads MNHEY; CDR2 reads SVGAGI. CDR3 length: 14 amino acids. V gave up 4 bases and J gave up 0 bases, with 7 bases separating them. The CDR3 is CASSSTDSNQPQHF. DNA of the CDR3: TGTGCCAGCAGTTCGACAGATAGCAATCAGCCCCAGCATTTT.

This clonotype was counted between two and nine times. J is TRBJ2-7 and V is TRBV20-1; 12 bases fit TRBD2. The CDR3 is 14 amino acids. V was clipped by 4 bases and J by 7 bases; unmatched bases: 8. Germline assignment: CDR1 DFQATT and CDR2 SNEGSKA (reference sequence). CDR3 loop: CSANRLAGAYEQYF. In DNA form, the CDR3 reads TGCAGTGCTAACCGACTAGCGGGAGCTTATGAGCAGTACTTC.

The V gene is TRBV6-5, the J gene TRBJ2-1; D is possibly TRBD1 or TRBD2 (5 bases each). V shed 7 bases and J shed 7 bases, with 11 bases lying between them. The germline gives CDR1 MNHEY, CDR2 SVGAGI. The CDR3 extends over 12 amino acids. CDR3 loop: CASKGSVNEQFF. The CDR3 DNA is TGTGCCAGCAAGGGGAGTGTGAATGAGCAGTTCTTC.

This clonotype was seen a few times. The chain combines TRBV2 with TRBJ2-5; D perhaps matches TRBD1 (6 bases). The CDR3 runs 14 residues. Trimming pared 8 bases from V and 5 bases from J, leaving 18 bases between. Germline-derived CDR1 and CDR2 are SNHLY and FYNNEI. The CDR3 nucleotides read TGTGCCAGCCTGGTGCGGAACACAGGGGAGACCCAGTACTTC. Its translation: CASLVRNTGETQYF.

This clonotype was detected only a few times. V and J are TRBV28 and TRBJ1-2; D unresolved. Germline V lookup: CDR1 MDHEN, CDR2 SYDVKM. V gave up 2 bases and J gave up 8 bases, with 21 bases separating them. CDR3 length equals 16 residues. DNA of the CDR3: TGTGCCAGCAGTTTAGACCGGGTCTACCATTTGATCGGCTACACCTTC. It is translated as CASSLDRVYHLIGYTF.

The chain joins TRBV7-8 to TRBJ1-5; TRBD1 matches 9 bases. J gave up 3 bases and V 4 bases, and 10 bases lay outside the gene matches. The CDR3 has 17 residues. The germline V gene has CDR1 SGHVS and CDR2 FQNEAQ. CDR3 region: CASSSQLDRGYNQPQHF. DNA for the CDR3: TGTGCCAGCAGCTCACAACTAGACAGGGGGTACAATCAGCCCCAGCATTTT.

This clonotype occurred a few times. The CDR3 loop is CASGGYGGQETQYF. The CDR3, as DNA: TGTGCCAGCGGAGGGTATGGGGGACAAGAGACCCAGTACTTC. The V and J genes are TRBV7-9 and TRBJ2-5; TRBD2 is a possible D gene (6 bases). The CDR3 consists of 14 residues. Trimming removed 8 bases from V and 2 bases from J, with 15 bases in between. CDR1 is SEHNR and CDR2 is FQNEAQ in the germline V gene (reference sequence).

This clonotype was counted between two and nine times. The chain uses TRBV7-2 and TRBJ1-1, with TRBD1 as a possible D gene (5 bases). This CDR3 is built from 14 residues. Trimming left V 5 bases short and J 7 bases short, with 17 bases between. CDR1 SGHTA and CDR2 FQGNSA come from the germline V gene. CDR3 region: CASSPGVGSLEAFF. CDR3 bases: TGTGCCAGCAGCCCGGGGGTGGGGTCTCTTGAAGCTTTCTTT.

The CDR3, as DNA: TGTGCCAGCCGGGCCGCGGGGGCTACAGAAAAACTGTTTTTT. Translating it yields CASRAAGATEKLFF. The genes are TRBV7-2 and TRBJ1-4; the D gene is possibly TRBD1 (6 bases). The germline CDR1 and CDR2 sequences are SGHTA and FQGNSA. The CDR3 covers 14 residues. Trimming pared 8 bases from V and 8 bases from J, leaving 18 bases between.

There are a few counts of this clonotype. The chain carries TRBV5-1 and TRBJ2-3; 8 nucleotides line up with TRBD2. The junction had 11 bases not matched to a gene; V was cut back by 4 bases and J by 4 bases. This CDR3 is 16 amino acids long. Germline V CDR1 and CDR2: SGHRS, YFSETQ. CDR3 in DNA: TGCGCCAGCAGCCCGTACGGGCGGGAGGTGCCAGATACGCAGTATTTT. Its translation: CASSPYGREVPDTQYF.

In DNA, the CDR3 is TGTGCCAGCTCACCACCTAGCGGGAGGCCCCAAGAGACCCAGTACTTC. The encoded protein is CASSPPSGRPQETQYF. The chain links TRBV18 to TRBJ2-5, with TRBD2 matching 10 bases. The CDR3 sequence is 16 residues long. The germline gives CDR1 KGHSH, CDR2 LQKENI. The V segment lost 0 bases and the J segment 1 base; nucleotides outside the gene matches: 2.